Each of the 2 T cell receptor beta chains below was sequenced from the same sample in a study of shared clonotypes between healthy human individuals. CD8 cells classed as naive were CD45RO-negative and positively selected for CCR7, excluding terminally differentiated effector memory CD45RA+ cells. Sequenced by immunoSEQ multiplex PCR; TCRdb stores in-frame clones only, minus some. The profile shows 2 million or so clones, just under 95% of them singletons. Specimen: naive CD8+ T cells sorted from blood. These receptors originate from a man between 18 and 35 years old in good health.

J is TRBJ2-7 and V is TRBV14; D is possibly TRBD1 or TRBD2 (5 bases each). V was pared by 4 bases and J by 5 bases, with 15 bases between. Germline V CDR1 and CDR2: SGHDN, FVKESK. The CDR3 runs 14 residues. The CDR3 bases are TGTGCCAGCAGCCGGTTAACTGAGGGGAACGAGCAGTACTTC. Protein: CASSRLTEGNEQYF.

This rearrangement joins TRBV5-4 to TRBJ2-3; 7 nucleotides agree with TRBD2. This CDR3 has 14 residues. V lost 9 bases, J lost 2 bases, and 9 bases stayed unmatched. Germline CDR1 is SGHNT and CDR2 is YYREEE (reference sequence). CDR3 in amino acids: CAIPSGENTDTQYF. The CDR3 nucleotides are TGTGCCATCCCGAGCGGGGAGAACACAGATACGCAGTATTTT.